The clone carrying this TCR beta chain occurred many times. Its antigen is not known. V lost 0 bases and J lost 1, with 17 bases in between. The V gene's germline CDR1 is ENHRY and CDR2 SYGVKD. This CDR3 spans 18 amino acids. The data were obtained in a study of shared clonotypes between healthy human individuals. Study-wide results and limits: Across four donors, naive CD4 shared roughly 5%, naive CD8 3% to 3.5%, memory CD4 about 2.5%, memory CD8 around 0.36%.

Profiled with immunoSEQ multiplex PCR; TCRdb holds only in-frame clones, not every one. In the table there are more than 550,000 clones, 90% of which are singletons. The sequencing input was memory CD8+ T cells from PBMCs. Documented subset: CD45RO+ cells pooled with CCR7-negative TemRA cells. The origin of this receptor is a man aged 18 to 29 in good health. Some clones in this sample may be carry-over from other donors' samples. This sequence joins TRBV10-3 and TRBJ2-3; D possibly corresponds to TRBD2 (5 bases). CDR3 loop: CAISESQVARKRTDTQYF. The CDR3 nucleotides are TGTGCCATCAGTGAGTCCCAGGTAGCGAGAAAGCGCACAGATACGCAGTATTTT.